One and the same sample provided the 20 T cell receptor beta chains below, sequenced in a study of radiation and T cells in renal cell carcinoma. As for time point: baseline pretreatment blood. The sample's treatment: 15 Gy SBRT to primary tumor, nephrectomy 4 weeks later. Sequencing used immunoSEQ multiplex PCR; TCRdb keeps in-frame clones, though not all of them. The table has 100,000 to 150,000 clones, roughly 80% seen once. Specimen: blood, collected from a patient whose treatment included radiotherapy and nephrectomy. The receptors stem from a woman between 55 and 75 years old with renal cell carcinoma.

This sequence joins TRBV10-3 and TRBJ1-1, with D hard to call. Germline V lookup: CDR1 ENHRY, CDR2 SYGVKD. V lost 0 bases, J lost 4 bases, and 21 bases lay in between. The CDR3 has 18 residues. CDR3 protein: CAISESVGNQRLGTEAFF. CDR3 coding DNA: TGTGCCATCAGTGAGTCGGTCGGGAACCAGAGGTTGGGCACTGAAGCTTTCTTT.

This clone showed up just a few times. The genes are TRBV7-3 and TRBJ1-2, with D perhaps TRBD1 (5 bases). Germline V gives CDR1 SGHTA, CDR2 FQGTGA. V dropped 0 bases and J dropped 8 bases, with 13 bases sitting between them. The CDR3 is 14 residues long. The CDR3 DNA is TGTGCCAGCAGCTTAACGGGAGGGGCTGACGGCTACACCTTC. As protein: CASSLTGGADGYTF. The full variable domain, its missing parts supplied by reference TRBV7-3 and TRBJ1-2, is GAGVSQTPSNKVTEKGKYVELRCDPISGHTALYWYRQSLGQGPEFLIYFQGTGAADDSGLPNDRFFAVRPEGSVSTLKIQRTERGDSAVYLCASSLTGGADGYTFGSGTRLTVV.

J is TRBJ2-5 and V is TRBV7-9; 7 positions agree with TRBD1. Germline V gene lookup returns CDR1 SEHNR and CDR2 FQNEAQ (reference sequence). This CDR3 spans 14 amino acids. V lost 5 bases and J lost 1; bases outside the gene matches: 4. The CDR3: CASSRGQAQETQYF. In nucleotides, the CDR3 is TGTGCCAGCAGCCGAGGACAGGCCCAAGAGACCCAGTACTTC.

The rearrangement joins TRBV7-2 to TRBJ2-1, with 11 bases lining up with TRBD2. V dropped 5 bases and J dropped 2; count of bases not matched to a gene: 14. CDR3 size: 19 residues. Germline V gives CDR1 SGHTA, CDR2 FQGNSA. CDR3 sequence reads: CASSRYRLAGPSPYNEQFF. CDR3 coding DNA: TGTGCCAGCAGCCGCTATAGACTAGCGGGACCCTCCCCCTACAATGAGCAGTTCTTC.

CDR3 sequence (DNA): TGTGCCAGCAGTTCCGCTGGAAACACCATATATTTT. This codes for CASSSAGNTIYF. The chain uses TRBV6-5 and TRBJ1-3; D not certain. Germline V gene sequence: CDR1 MNHEY, CDR2 SVGAGI. The V gene lost 4 bases and the J gene lost 2 bases, with 3 bases spanning the gap. The CDR3 extends over 12 amino acids.

The chain recombines TRBV28 with TRBJ1-2; 7 bases are a match to TRBD1. Germline lookup yields CDR1 MDHEN and CDR2 SYDVKM. Losses at the gene ends were 5 bases for V and 4 bases for J; bases not matched to a gene: 10. The CDR3 totals 15 residues. The CDR3, as DNA: TGTGCCAGCAGTCCGCCCGGGGACAGTCCCTATGGCTACACCTTC. Translation: CASSPPGDSPYGYTF.

The chain links TRBV29-1 to TRBJ1-1; weak D call: TRBD1 (6 bases). Trimming shortened V by 7 bases and J by 1 base, and 10 bases separated the two germline ends. Germline loops: CDR1 SQVTM, CDR2 ANQGSEA. The CDR3 extends over 12 amino acids. CDR3 in DNA: TGCAGCGGTGGACAGCCGAACACTGAAGCTTTCTTT. It yields the protein CSGGQPNTEAFF. Looking up the rest from reference TRBV29-1 and TRBJ1-1 gives the full variable domain: SAVISQKPSRDICQRGTSLTIQCQVDSQVTMMFWYRQQPGQSLTLIATANQGSEATYESGFVIDKFPISRPNLTFSTLTVSNMSPEDSSIYLCSGGQPNTEAFFGQGTRLTVV.

This chain links TRBV19 with TRBJ2-5; D remains unclear. V was trimmed by 4 bases and J by 4 bases, leaving 13 bases between them. Per the germline V gene, CDR1 is LNHDA and CDR2 is SQIVND (reference sequence). The CDR3 is made up of 14 amino acids. CDR3 nucleotide sequence: TGTGCCAGTAGTAGCCCGCAGATCGGAGAGACCCAGTACTTC. This translates into CASSSPQIGETQYF.

J is TRBJ2-6 and V is TRBV5-1; a weak D match, TRBD1 (6 bases). The V end was cut by 1 base, the J end by 2 bases, with 7 bases between. CDR1 and CDR2 (germline): SGHRS, YFSETQ. The CDR3 totals 15 residues. The CDR3 spells CASSLNRAGANVLTF. The CDR3 nucleotides are TGCGCCAGCAGCTTGAACAGGGCTGGGGCCAACGTCCTGACTTTC.

The genes are TRBV7-3 and TRBJ1-2; D is undetermined. Germline values: CDR1 SGHTA, CDR2 FQGTGA. The V end was cut by 4 bases, the J end by 8 bases, with 20 bases between. The CDR3 has 15 residues. As DNA, the CDR3 is TGTGCCAGCAGCTCCCCGGGAGACCGGGAGGGCGGCTACACCTTC. Amino acid sequence: CASSSPGDREGGYTF. The full variable domain, with the rest looked up from reference TRBV7-3 and TRBJ1-2, is GAGVSQTPSNKVTEKGKYVELRCDPISGHTALYWYRQSLGQGPEFLIYFQGTGAADDSGLPNDRFFAVRPEGSVSTLKIQRTERGDSAVYLCASSSPGDREGGYTFGSGTRLTVV.

This clone has only a few counts. J is TRBJ1-2 and V is TRBV9, with D perhaps matching TRBD1 (5 bases). V was clipped by 7 bases and J by 8 bases, with 21 bases between them. This CDR3 contains 14 residues. Per germline, CDR1 SGDLS and CDR2 YYNGEE. The CDR3 DNA sequence: TGTGCCAGCGGGGGAGACCTCCAAAGGGGAGGCTACACCTTC. Residues: CASGGDLQRGGYTF.

The chain carries TRBV28 and TRBJ2-3; 10 bases line up with TRBD2. J gave up 6 bases and V 5 bases, and 23 bases lay outside the gene matches. CDR1 MDHEN and CDR2 SYDVKM come from the germline V gene. CDR3 length: 20 residues. CDR3 bases: TGTGCCAGCAGTGCCCGGGACCCGAGAAAAGCGGGAGGGCTCTCGGATACGCAGTATTTT. The encoded protein is CASSARDPRKAGGLSDTQYF.

The chain is built from TRBV18 and TRBJ1-4, with D uncertain. V dropped 3 bases and J dropped 5 bases, with 7 bases sitting between them. Germline V gene data show CDR1 as KGHSH and CDR2 as LQKENI. This CDR3 has 13 residues. Written as DNA, the CDR3 is TGTGCCAGCTCACCTTCGGCGAATGAAAAACTGTTTTTT. Translation: CASSPSANEKLFF. The full variable domain, with the rest looked up from reference TRBV18 and TRBJ1-4, is NAGVMQNPRHLVRRRGQEARLRCSPMKGHSHVYWYRQLPEEGLKFMVYLQKENIIDESGMPKERFSAEFPKEGPSILRIQQVVRGDSAAYFCASSPSANEKLFFGSGTQLSVL.

The V and J genes are TRBV19 and TRBJ1-1; unclear D gene. V shed 7 bases and J shed 1 base, with 19 bases lying between them. This CDR3 spans 16 amino acids. CDR1 is LNHDA and CDR2 is SQIVND in the germline V gene (reference sequence). CDR3 DNA: TGTGCCAGTAAAGTCGGCGCGGTCTCCTGGAACACTGAAGCTTTCTTT. It yields the protein CASKVGAVSWNTEAFF. Full variable domain (remainder filled in from reference TRBV19 and TRBJ1-1): DGGITQSPKYLFRKEGQNVTLSCEQNLNHDAMYWYRQDPGQGLRLIYYSQIVNDFQKGDIAEGYSVSREKKESFPLTVTSAQKNPTAFYLCASKVGAVSWNTEAFFGQGTRLTVV.

The V gene is TRBV15, the J gene TRBJ2-5; D uncertain. In germline, CDR1 is LNHNV, CDR2 YYDKDF (reference sequence). The CDR3 runs 16 residues. Trimming removed 5 bases at V and 5 bases at J, with 21 bases between. The CDR3 sequence is CATSVILRGLGETQYF. The CDR3 DNA reads TGTGCCACCAGCGTAATCCTACGTGGGTTGGGGGAGACCCAGTACTTC. Looking up the rest from reference TRBV15 and TRBJ2-5 gives the full variable domain: DAMVIQNPRYQVTQFGKPVTLSCSQTLNHNVMYWYQQKSSQAPKLLFHYYDKDFNNEADTPDNFQSRRPNTSFCFLDIRSPGLGDTAMYLCATSVILRGLGETQYFGPGTRLLVL.

The chain recombines TRBV21-1 with TRBJ1-2. TRBV21-1 has pseudogene status. This CDR3 has 15 amino acids. CDR3 nucleotides: TGTGCCAGCAGCAAAGTGAGGGGAGCTAACTATGGCTACACCTTC. It translates to CASSKVRGANYGYTF.

V and J are TRBV5-5 and TRBJ1-1, with D uncertain. V shed 1 base and J shed 0 bases, with 22 bases lying between them. In germline, CDR1 is SGHKS, CDR2 YYEKEE (reference sequence). This CDR3 is built from 19 residues. In nucleotides, the CDR3 is TGTGCCAGCAGCTTGAGGGCCCAAGCGGCAGGTGGAATGAACACTGAAGCTTTCTTT. Protein product: CASSLRAQAAGGMNTEAFF.

The rearrangement joins TRBV28 to TRBJ1-2, with TRBD1 matching 7 bases. The CDR3 spans 12 residues. Per germline, CDR1 MDHEN and CDR2 SYDVKM. After removal of 11 bases from V and 2 bases from J, the junction contained 5 bases not matched to a gene. The CDR3 coding sequence is TGTGCCTTTGGGGACAGCAACTATGGCTACACCTTC. Translation: CAFGDSNYGYTF.

The chain combines TRBV27 with TRBJ2-6, with a possible D match to TRBD2 (5 bases). V was pared by 6 bases and J by 2 bases, with 8 bases between. CDR3 length equals 14 residues. CDR1 and CDR2 (germline): MNHEY, SMNVEV (reference sequence). The CDR3 nucleotides are TGTGCCAGCAGCCTTAGCGCTGGGGCCAACGTCCTGACTTTC. Translation gives CASSLSAGANVLTF.

A few counts support this clone. The chain uses TRBV9 and TRBJ1-2; D remains ambiguous. CDR1 is SGDLS, CDR2 YYNGEE, per germline. CDR3 length equals 14 residues. The V end was cut by 1 base, the J end by 4 bases, with 11 bases between. CDR3 residues: CASSVNQNPYGYTF. The CDR3 region has the DNA TGTGCCAGCAGCGTAAATCAGAATCCCTATGGCTACACCTTC.